The 32 T cell receptor beta chains listed next were all sequenced from one sample in a study of T cell repertoires in cytomegalovirus infection. TCRdb analysed the reads with MiXCR anew, one entry per CDR3 protein. The sample consists of about 530,000 distinct CDR3 sequences, about 30% of them appearing once. Sequenced material: PBMCs. Source of these receptors: a human donor in good health (CMV status not recorded). Some clones in this sample may be carry-over from other donors' samples.

The CDR3 DNA reads as TGTGCCAGCAGCCACATTACTGACCACTCAGGGATCTCTGGAAACACCATATATTTT. This translates into CASSHITDHSGISGNTIYF. The J gene is TRBJ1-3, the V gene TRBV4-2; D is possibly TRBD1 (5 bases). Trimming shortened V by 3 bases and J by 0 bases, and 21 bases separated the two germline ends. The CDR3 is 19 amino acids. Germline CDR1 reads LGHNA; CDR2 reads YNFKEQ.

This clonotype showed up many times. The chain joins TRBV7-2 to TRBJ1-1, with unresolved D. This CDR3 contains 14 residues. Trimming took 3 bases from V and 1 from J, leaving 9 bases between them. Germline V CDR1 and CDR2: SGHTA, FQGNSA. The CDR3 coding sequence is TGTGCCAGCAGCTTGTTTCGAGGGAACACTGAAGCTTTCTTT. Protein product: CASSLFRGNTEAFF.

The rearrangement links TRBV7-9 to TRBJ2-5, with D unclear. The CDR3 covers 15 residues. Trimming cost V 5 bases and J 0 bases, with 13 bases left between them. Germline V CDR1 and CDR2: SEHNR, FQNEAQ (reference sequence). For the CDR3, the DNA is TGTGCCAGCAGCAATACCTCGTGGTACCAAGAGACCCAGTACTTC. Translated: CASSNTSWYQETQYF.

The chain employs TRBV12-5 and TRBJ2-1, with 7 bases that match TRBD2. V shed 0 bases and J 9 bases; nucleotides not matched to a gene: 5. Germline CDR1 and CDR2: LGHNT and FRNRAP. The CDR3 is 14 amino acids. CDR3 region: CASGLVAGVSEQFF. Here the CDR3 DNA reads TGTGCTAGTGGTTTGGTTGCGGGAGTAAGTGAGCAGTTCTTC.

This clonotype was detected only a few times. The V call is TRBV5-5, the J call TRBJ2-2; D ambiguous. Germline loops: CDR1 SGHKS, CDR2 YYEKEE (reference sequence). CDR3 length equals 12 residues. Trimming took 1 base from V and 7 from J, leaving 5 bases between them. The CDR3 nucleotides read TGTGCCAGCAGCTTGACCGGCGGGGAGCTGTTTTTT. Translating gives CASSLTGGELFF.

This clonotype showed up many times. The chain links TRBV7-8 to TRBJ2-1, with 7 bases identical to TRBD1. Germline assignment: CDR1 SGHVS and CDR2 FQNEAQ. J gave up 7 bases and V 5 bases, and 11 bases lay outside the gene matches. The CDR3 has 15 amino acids. CDR3 residues: CASSPITQGWNEQFF. CDR3 DNA sequence: TGTGCCAGCAGCCCAATTACACAGGGGTGGAATGAGCAGTTCTTC.

The rearrangement uses TRBV6-5 and TRBJ1-1; possible D gene TRBD1, 5 bases. Germline V gives CDR1 MNHEY, CDR2 SVGAGI. Trimming stripped 5 bases from V and 1 base from J, with 17 bases between. This CDR3 is built from 16 residues. CDR3 sequence (DNA): TGTGCCAGCAGTGACCCCCCGTTCGGGGGGAACACTGAAGCTTTCTTT. Translated: CASSDPPFGGNTEAFF.

This clonotype was detected only a few times. The chain carries TRBV6-2 or TRBV6-3 and TRBJ2-7, with D maybe TRBD1 (6 bases). Trimming left V 2 bases short and J 2 bases short, with 19 bases between. The germline gives CDR1 MNHEY, CDR2 SVGEGT. This CDR3 has 17 residues. This CDR3 reads CASSYLDRNKGTYEQYV. As DNA, the CDR3 is TGTGCCAGCAGTTACCTCGACAGGAATAAAGGGACCTACGAGCAGTACGTC.

This clonotype was seen more than once but under ten times. The chain employs TRBV6-2 or TRBV6-3 and TRBJ2-3; possibly TRBD2 for D (7 bases). The CDR3 totals 18 residues. Trimming shortened V by 6 bases and J by 6 bases, and 28 bases separated the two germline ends. From germline, CDR1 is MNHEY and CDR2 SVGEGT. The CDR3 DNA sequence: TGTGCCAGCAGCAGCAGGGGAGGGCTAACCCTCCTAGGGGATACGCAGTATTTT. Protein sequence: CASSSRGGLTLLGDTQYF.

This chain uses TRBV20-1 with TRBJ2-1; 7 positions match TRBD2. J gave up 4 bases and V 3 bases, and 6 bases lay outside the gene matches. CDR1 is DFQATT and CDR2 is SNEGSKA in the germline V gene (reference sequence). This CDR3 spans 14 amino acids. The CDR3 region has the DNA TGCAGTGCTAGGGCACTAGCGAGTTACAATGAGCAGTTCTTC. Translating it yields CSARALASYNEQFF.

This chain connects TRBV7-2 to TRBJ1-3; D unresolved. CDR1 and CDR2 (germline): SGHTA, FQGNSA. The length of the CDR3 is 15 residues. V lost 2 bases to trimming and J lost 0 bases, with 8 bases between them. CDR3 in DNA: TGTGCCAGCAGCTTACGGAACCTCTCTGGAAACACCATATATTTT. Encoded protein: CASSLRNLSGNTIYF.

This clonotype was seen more than once but under ten times. The rearrangement uses TRBV7-6 and TRBJ2-1; D unresolved. CDR1 is SGHVS and CDR2 is FNYEAQ in the germline V gene. The CDR3 spans 13 residues. V lost 5 bases and J 10 bases, leaving 15 bases between the germline ends. CDR3 residues: CASSHPLSQEQFF. The DNA of the CDR3 is TGTGCCAGCAGCCACCCTCTTAGCCAGGAGCAGTTCTTC.

The gene calls are TRBV12-3 or TRBV12-4 and TRBJ2-7, with a tentative D call TRBD1 (5 bases). V shed 4 bases and J shed 3 bases, with 13 bases lying between them. The CDR3 extends over 14 amino acids. The CDR3 bases are TGTGCCAGCAGTTCTGGGGCTAGTAACTACGAGCAGTACGTC. Its translation: CASSSGASNYEQYV.

J is TRBJ1-1 and V is TRBV18; 9 bases fit TRBD1. After removal of 3 bases from V and 4 bases from J, the junction contained 6 bases not matched to a gene. There are 15 residues in the CDR3. CDR1 and CDR2 from the germline V gene are KGHSH and LQKENI. CDR3 amino acids: CASSPIGQGSTEAFF. CDR3 nucleotides: TGTGCCAGCTCACCGATCGGACAGGGGAGCACTGAAGCTTTCTTT.

CDR3 coding DNA: TGCAGTGCTAGGGATAGTTCCACCGGGGAGCTGTTTTTT. This sequence encodes CSARDSSTGELFF. The chain carries TRBV20-1 and TRBJ2-2; D not resolved. The germline V and J ends were trimmed by 3 bases and 4 bases, with 9 bases remaining between them. Per the germline V gene, CDR1 is DFQATT and CDR2 is SNEGSKA (reference sequence). The CDR3 runs to 13 residues.

At least ten counts were recorded for this clonotype. This chain connects TRBV7-2 to TRBJ2-3; D not resolved. CDR1 is SGHTA and CDR2 is FQGNSA in the germline V gene. There are 15 residues in the CDR3. The ends were cut back, 1 base at V and 0 bases at J, with 8 bases in the middle. The CDR3 DNA follows: TGTGCCAGCAGCTTAGTTAATCCTAGCACAGATACGCAGTATTTT. Its translation is CASSLVNPSTDTQYF.

This clonotype occurred many times. The chain employs TRBV7-2 and TRBJ1-2, with 10 nucleotides matching TRBD1. The CDR3 loop spans 15 amino acids. Germline CDR1 and CDR2: SGHTA and FQGNSA. Trimming cost V 5 bases and J 6 bases; bases outside gene matches: 9. The CDR3 loop is CASSTPGQGFDGYTF. The CDR3, as DNA: TGTGCCAGCAGCACGCCGGGACAGGGGTTCGATGGCTACACCTTC.

This clonotype showed up just a few times. The rearrangement joins TRBV27 to TRBJ1-1, with 8 positions matching TRBD1. V was pared by 5 bases and J by 10 bases, with 15 bases of the junction left unmatched. The CDR3 has 15 residues. Looked up from germline, CDR1 is MNHEY and CDR2 is SMNVEV (reference sequence). Here the CDR3 reads CASSPDQGAGGRAFF. Written as DNA, the CDR3 is TGTGCCAGCAGTCCGGATCAGGGGGCAGGGGGTAGAGCTTTCTTT.

This chain joins TRBV10-3 and TRBJ2-2, with D possibly matching TRBD1 (6 bases). V lost 8 bases and J lost 0, with 16 bases in between. Germline CDR1 is ENHRY and CDR2 is SYGVKD. The CDR3 loop spans 16 amino acids. The CDR3 protein is CAIQGSVGANTGELFF. DNA for the CDR3: TGTGCCATCCAGGGGAGCGTGGGGGCGAACACCGGGGAGCTGTTTTTT.

The V call is TRBV6-1, the J call TRBJ1-4; weak D call: TRBD1 (5 bases). The germline gives CDR1 MNHNS, CDR2 SASEGT. This CDR3 is built from 16 residues. Trimming took off 3 bases at V and 0 bases at J, with 11 bases between the two ends. The CDR3 sequence: CASSDGGISTNEKLFF. The CDR3 nucleotides are TGTGCCAGCAGTGACGGGGGGATATCAACTAATGAAAAACTGTTTTTT.

The J gene is TRBJ1-2, the V gene TRBV28; 9 nucleotides match TRBD1. The CDR3 extends over 17 amino acids. J lost 4 bases, V lost 7 bases, and 16 bases had no gene match. CDR1 is MDHEN, CDR2 SYDVKM, per germline. The CDR3 loop reads CASKRHRGRIVSYGYTF. CDR3 DNA: TGTGCCAGCAAAAGGCACAGGGGGCGTATCGTAAGCTATGGCTACACCTTC.

The chain is built from TRBV12-3 or TRBV12-4 and TRBJ2-5; TRBD2 matches at 16 bases. This CDR3 is built from 18 residues. The V and J ends lost 7 bases and 4 bases, in that order; junction bases with no gene match: 12. The CDR3 DNA reads TGTGCCAGCACCCAGAGGGGGACTAGCGGGAGGGCCCCAGAGACCCAGTACTTC. The encoded protein is CASTQRGTSGRAPETQYF.

This clonotype was detected only a few times. The chain carries TRBV4-2 and TRBJ1-3; D is perhaps TRBD1 (5 bases). V shed 0 bases and J shed 8 bases, with 14 bases lying between them. The CDR3 is made up of 15 amino acids. The germline CDR1 and CDR2 sequences are LGHNA and YNFKEQ. The CDR3 is CASSQEPRQRDTIYF. CDR3 DNA: TGTGCCAGCAGCCAAGAACCTCGACAGAGGGACACCATATATTTT.

J is TRBJ2-7 and V is TRBV12-3 or TRBV12-4; 8 nucleotides match TRBD1. The CDR3 length is 14 residues. The J segment lost 6 bases and the V segment lost 2 bases, leaving 6 bases of the junction unmatched. Written as DNA, the CDR3 is TGTGCCAGCAGTTTAATCCAGGGGGCGCGCGAGCAGTACTTC. Its protein is CASSLIQGAREQYF.

In this sample, this clonotype turned up a few times. V gene TRBV24-1 combines with J gene TRBJ2-5; no firm D call. Germline CDR1 and CDR2: KGHDR and SFDVKD. The CDR3 runs 12 residues. Trimming stripped 0 bases from V and 5 bases from J, with 3 bases between. The CDR3 coding sequence is TGTGCCACCAGTGATTTGATGGAGACCCAGTACTTC. Amino acids: CATSDLMETQYF.

The table lists this clonotype with many counts. This rearrangement joins TRBV7-2 to TRBJ2-3, with D hard to call. CDR1 is SGHTA and CDR2 is FQGNSA in the germline V gene. There are 12 residues in the CDR3. The V gene lost 5 bases and the J gene lost 10 bases, with 13 bases spanning the gap. CDR3 sequence reads: CASSPQTGPQYF. DNA for the CDR3: TGTGCCAGCAGCCCGCAGACCGGTCCGCAGTATTTT.

The V gene is TRBV7-2, the J gene TRBJ2-7; D possibly corresponds to TRBD2 (6 bases). Trimming pared 3 bases from V and 4 bases from J, leaving 19 bases between. The CDR3 totals 16 residues. In germline, CDR1 is SGHTA, CDR2 FQGNSA. The CDR3 nucleotides are TGTGCCAGCAGCTTCACCGGGACTGCGGGATTTTACGAGCAGTACTTC. Translated, it gives CASSFTGTAGFYEQYF.

This clonotype has ten or more counts. The chain is built from TRBV4-2 and TRBJ2-3, with 7 bases fitting TRBD2. Unmatched junction bases numbered 11, after V lost 0 bases and J lost 5 bases. The germline gives CDR1 LGHNA, CDR2 YNFKEQ. The length of the CDR3 is 17 residues. CDR3 in amino acids: CASSQDTGEGRGDTQYF. The CDR3 bases are TGTGCCAGCAGCCAAGATACGGGGGAGGGCCGTGGAGATACGCAGTATTTT.

This clonotype appeared a few times. This sequence joins TRBV12-3 or TRBV12-4 and TRBJ1-5, with a possible D match to TRBD1 (5 bases). The V and J ends lost 6 bases and 5 bases respectively, with 17 bases between them. This CDR3 comprises 15 residues. CDR3 region: CASSPAQGGDQPQHF. The CDR3 DNA reads TGTGCCAGCAGCCCTGCCCAGGGAGGGGATCAGCCCCAGCATTTT.

V usage is TRBV6-2 or TRBV6-3 and J usage is TRBJ2-1, with D perhaps given as TRBD1 or TRBD2 (5 bases each). This CDR3 region has 20 residues. The ends were cut back, 0 bases at V and 4 bases at J, with 25 bases in the middle. Per the germline V gene, CDR1 is MNHEY and CDR2 is SVGEGT. The CDR3 DNA reads TGTGCCAGCAGTTACTCGCCTCCGGGACCAATGGTACCAGTATACAATGAGCAGTTCTTC. Encoded protein: CASSYSPPGPMVPVYNEQFF.

The table lists this clonotype with a few counts. The genes are TRBV20-1 and TRBJ2-7; 7 positions match TRBD2. Per germline, CDR1 DFQATT and CDR2 SNEGSKA (reference sequence). The CDR3 has 14 amino acids. The V gene end was trimmed by 5 bases and the J gene end by 3 bases; junction bases not matched to a gene: 10. The DNA for the CDR3 is TGCAGTGCTCTGCCTTTGCTAGCGGACTACGAGCAGTACTTC. It is translated as CSALPLLADYEQYF.

Only a few counts were recorded for this clonotype. The chain joins TRBV4-3 to TRBJ2-1; D not certain. Germline V gives CDR1 LGHNA, CDR2 YSLEER. V was clipped by 1 base and J by 8 bases, with 3 bases between them. This CDR3 spans 11 amino acids. The CDR3 sequence is CASSQGDEQFF. The CDR3 nucleotides read TGCGCCAGCAGCCAAGGGGATGAGCAGTTCTTC.